This T cell receptor beta chain comes out of a study of regulatory dendritic cells for organ transplantation. Study-wide results and caveats: The most alloreactive TCR clonotypes were found in resting memory CD8+ cells. Considerable individual heterogeneity was seen in alloreactive memory CD8+ T cells. Memory T cells were less diverse than naive, with memory CD8+ most oligoclonal.

Only in-frame clones appear in the TCRdb table, and some are missing; sequencing was by immunoSEQ multiplex PCR. The sample gives under 35,000 clones, about 88% of which show up once; 0.05% to 0.07% is in the top ten. The V segment lost 6 bases and the J segment 4 bases; nucleotides outside the gene matches: 11. This CDR3 region has 16 residues. Germline-derived CDR1 and CDR2 are LNHDA and SQIVND (reference sequence). In the case of this clone: Its antigen remains unidentified.

Naive CD45RA+ and memory CD45RO+ CD4+ or CD8+ T cells were FACS-sorted. The TCR originated in a human donor in good health. The specimen sequenced was naive CD4+ T cells from blood. Subset reported: CD45RA+ naive T cells. The V and J genes are TRBV19 and TRBJ1-5, with TRBD1 matching over 8 bases. The CDR3 nucleotides read TGTGCCAGTAGCCAATCCCGGGACAGGCGAAATCAGCCCCAGCATTTT. This translates into CASSQSRDRRNQPQHF.